A single sample is the source of the 23 T cell receptor beta chains below, sequenced in a study of beta chain features in type 1 diabetes. Sequenced material consisted of expressed TCRB transcripts (all of the isolated RNA was reverse transcribed). Some clones are missing from TCRdb's copy, which holds only in-frame ones; the method was immunoSEQ multiplex PCR. In the table there are hundreds of thousands of clones, roughly 13% of which are singletons. Material: naive CD4+ T cells from blood. These receptors were collected from a young man in good health.

This clone was detected only a few times. The rearrangement links TRBV5-1 to TRBJ2-5; 7 bases are a match to TRBD1. The germline V gene has CDR1 SGHRS and CDR2 YFSETQ. The CDR3 runs to 16 residues. Trimming removed 3 bases from V and 3 bases from J; junction bases left unmatched: 11. CDR3 protein: CASSYLVGQVEETQYF. Here the CDR3 DNA reads TGCGCCAGCAGCTACCTCGTAGGACAGGTGGAAGAGACCCAGTACTTC.

This clone showed up just a few times. The rearrangement links TRBV7-9 to TRBJ2-3; 14 nucleotides line up with TRBD2. The CDR3 has 18 amino acids. V dropped 3 bases and J dropped 1; count of bases not matched to a gene: 6. Germline loops: CDR1 SEHNR, CDR2 FQNEAQ (reference sequence). The CDR3 loop is CASSFGTSGSKGTDTQYF. The DNA of the CDR3 is TGTGCCAGCAGCTTCGGGACTAGCGGGAGTAAGGGCACAGATACGCAGTATTTT.

The rearrangement joins TRBV4-3 to TRBJ2-1, with D hard to call. The V end was cut by 0 bases, the J end by 0 bases, with 9 bases between. The CDR3 is 16 residues long. Germline values: CDR1 LGHNA, CDR2 YSLEER. CDR3 protein: CASSQEPPLSYNEQFF. Written as DNA, the CDR3 is TGCGCCAGCAGCCAAGAACCGCCACTCTCCTACAATGAGCAGTTCTTC.

This clone was counted between two and nine times. This chain links TRBV7-2 with TRBJ2-7; tentatively, D is TRBD2 (6 bases). The CDR3 has 12 residues. V was cut by 7 bases and J by 6 bases, with 13 bases left in between. From germline, CDR1 is SGHTA and CDR2 FQGNSA. The CDR3 here is CASTGTWGEQYF. CDR3 sequence (DNA): TGTGCCAGCACCGGGACTTGGGGCGAGCAGTACTTC.

The genes are TRBV7-7 and TRBJ2-5; no reliable D call. This CDR3 has 11 residues. CDR1 and CDR2 (germline): SSHAT, FNYEAQ (reference sequence). Trimming stripped 5 bases from V and 2 bases from J, with 3 bases between. The CDR3 sequence is CASSPQETQYF. The DNA for the CDR3 is TGTGCCAGCAGCCCTCAAGAGACCCAGTACTTC.

This clone turned up a few times. Different DNA sequences within this sample yield the same CDR3. This rearrangement joins TRBV5-1 to TRBJ2-5; 9 positions match TRBD2. Germline values: CDR1 SGHRS, CDR2 YFSETQ. The CDR3 totals 13 residues. V shed 3 bases, J shed 3 bases, and the junction held 0 bases outside the gene matches. The chain's CDR3 is CASSWTSEETQYF. The CDR3 region has the DNA TGCGCCAGCAGCTGGACTAGCGAAGAGACCCAGTACTTC.

Of note for this clone: Additional DNA sequences in this sample encode the identical CDR3. The chain combines TRBV30 with TRBJ1-5; 7 nucleotides agree with TRBD1. V was clipped by 1 base and J by 1 base; unmatched bases: 1. Germline CDR1 GTSNPN, CDR2 SVGIG (reference sequence). This CDR3 is 14 amino acids long. As DNA, the CDR3 is TGTGCCTGGAGTGGGGGACAGAGCAATCAGCCCCAGCATTTT. Translation gives CAWSGGQSNQPQHF.

This chain joins TRBV5-1 and TRBJ1-1; 8 bases line up with TRBD1. Germline CDR1 and CDR2: SGHRS and YFSETQ. CDR3 length: 15 amino acids. The trim removed 1 base at V and 1 base at J, leaving 3 bases unmatched. The CDR3 DNA sequence: TGCGCCAGCAGCTTGCTAGACAGGGGGAACACTGAAGCTTTCTTT. It is translated as CASSLLDRGNTEAFF.

This clone was counted many times. The rearrangement uses TRBV28 and TRBJ2-6; D is unclear. This CDR3 is built from 15 residues. Trimming shortened V by 6 bases and J by 0 bases, and 9 bases separated the two germline ends. The germline V gene has CDR1 MDHEN and CDR2 SYDVKM. The CDR3 bases are TGTGCCAGCAGCCCCCCGGGCTCTGGGGCCAACGTCCTGACTTTC. Translation: CASSPPGSGANVLTF. Using reference TRBV28 and TRBJ2-6 for the parts outside the CDR3, the full variable domain is DVKVTQSSRYLVKRTGEKVFLECVQDMDHENMFWYRQDPGLGLRLIYFSYDVKMKEKGDIPEGYSVSREKKERFSLILESASTNQTSMYLCASSPPGSGANVLTFGAGSRLTVL.

This clone was seen a few times. V is TRBV28 and J is TRBJ1-1, with 7 nucleotides matching TRBD1. Germline V gives CDR1 MDHEN, CDR2 SYDVKM. CDR3 length: 15 residues. V was clipped by 5 bases and J by 1 base; unmatched bases: 7. CDR3 loop: CASSPPTGKNTEAFF. CDR3 coding DNA: TGTGCCAGCAGTCCTCCGACAGGGAAGAACACTGAAGCTTTCTTT. Supplemented by reference TRBV28 and TRBJ1-1, the full variable domain reads DVKVTQSSRYLVKRTGEKVFLECVQDMDHENMFWYRQDPGLGLRLIYFSYDVKMKEKGDIPEGYSVSREKKERFSLILESASTNQTSMYLCASSPPTGKNTEAFFGQGTRLTVV.

This clone has a handful of counts. The gene calls are TRBV7-3 and TRBJ2-6; D is possibly TRBD1 (5 bases). The CDR3 spans 15 residues. V was shortened by 5 bases and J by 4 bases, with 12 bases between the two germline ends. Per the germline V gene, CDR1 is SGHTA and CDR2 is FQGTGA. The CDR3 DNA is TGTGCCAGCAGCCTCGACAGTACCGGGGCCAACGTCCTGACTTTC. As protein: CASSLDSTGANVLTF.

Only a few counts were recorded for this clone. The CDR3 region is CASSSVGELFF. In nucleotides, the CDR3 is TGTGCCAGCAGCTCCGTCGGGGAGCTGTTTTTT. The chain uses TRBV7-2 and TRBJ2-2; D is unclear. The V and J ends lost 4 bases and 7 bases respectively, with 4 bases between them. The CDR3 extends over 11 amino acids. CDR1 SGHTA and CDR2 FQGNSA come from the germline V gene.

This clone has more than one count but fewer than ten. V is TRBV7-2 and J is TRBJ2-1; a weak D match, TRBD2 (6 bases). Per germline, CDR1 SGHTA and CDR2 FQGNSA. Trimming cost V 1 base and J 12 bases, with 13 bases left between them. This CDR3 region has 13 residues. The DNA for the CDR3 is TGTGCCAGCAGCTTAGGGGACTTAGTCGGGCAGTTCTTC. It specifies CASSLGDLVGQFF.

This clone was recorded a few times. The CDR3 is CASSLGRGSTDTQYF. CDR3 nucleotides: TGCGCCAGCAGCTTAGGACGGGGTAGCACAGATACGCAGTATTTT. V usage is TRBV5-1 and J usage is TRBJ2-3, with D perhaps matching TRBD2 (5 bases). Germline V gene lookup returns CDR1 SGHRS and CDR2 YFSETQ. CDR3 length: 15 residues. The ends were cut back, 2 bases at V and 0 bases at J, with 10 bases in the middle.

The rearrangement links TRBV4-2 to TRBJ1-2, with TRBD1 as a possible D gene (6 bases). The length of the CDR3 is 17 residues. Germline assignment: CDR1 LGHNA and CDR2 YNFKEQ. With 4 bases removed from V and 3 bases from J, the gap between germline ends came to 21 bases. CDR3 sequence reads: CASSLTKFDRLYYGYTF. CDR3 sequence (DNA): TGTGCCAGCAGCCTCACCAAGTTCGACAGGCTTTACTATGGCTACACCTTC.

This clone was counted between two and nine times. The sample holds other DNA sequences that translate to the same CDR3. This chain joins TRBV18 and TRBJ2-5; D not resolved. The germline CDR1 and CDR2 sequences are KGHSH and LQKENI. This CDR3 has 13 amino acids. Trimming cost V 2 bases and J 3 bases, with 7 bases left between them. CDR3: CASSPSREETQYF. In DNA form, the CDR3 reads TGTGCCAGCTCACCATCTCGGGAAGAGACCCAGTACTTC. The full variable domain, in which reference TRBV18 and TRBJ2-5 provide the parts outside the CDR3, is NAGVMQNPRHLVRRRGQEARLRCSPMKGHSHVYWYRQLPEEGLKFMVYLQKENIIDESGMPKERFSAEFPKEGPSILRIQQVVRGDSAAYFCASSPSREETQYFGPGTRLLVL.

This chain links TRBV6-5 with TRBJ2-4; 7 positions match TRBD1. Unmatched junction bases numbered 6, after V lost 5 bases and J lost 14 bases. The CDR3 has 11 residues. Germline values: CDR1 MNHEY, CDR2 SVGAGI. CDR3: CASSQQGKKYF. The CDR3 nucleotides read TGTGCCAGCAGTCAACAGGGGAAAAAGTACTTC.

Only a few counts were recorded for this clone. The chain has TRBV7-2 and TRBJ1-4; D is ambiguous. V was shortened by 1 base and J by 5 bases, with 8 bases between the two germline ends. Germline V gene data show CDR1 as SGHTA and CDR2 as FQGNSA. The CDR3 consists of 14 residues. For the CDR3, the DNA is TGTGCCAGCAGCTTAGGTCAGGAAAATGAAAAACTGTTTTTT. Its translation is CASSLGQENEKLFF. The full variable domain, its missing parts supplied by reference TRBV7-2 and TRBJ1-4, is GAGVSQSPSNKVTEKGKDVELRCDPISGHTALYWYRQSLGQGLEFLIYFQGNSAPDKSGLPSDRFSAERTGGSVSTLTIQRTQQEDSAVYLCASSLGQENEKLFFGSGTQLSVL.

In this sample, this clone turned up a few times. This CDR3 reads CSVGRTPFNEQFF. CDR3 in DNA: TGCAGCGTTGGACGGACTCCCTTCAATGAGCAGTTCTTC. The V gene is TRBV29-1, the J gene TRBJ2-1; a possible D gene is TRBD2 (5 bases). The CDR3 covers 13 residues. The V gene lost 4 bases and the J gene lost 6 bases, with 13 bases spanning the gap. Germline V CDR1 and CDR2: SQVTM, ANQGSEA.

In its sample, this clone was seen a few times. The chain carries TRBV10-3 and TRBJ1-1, with 7 bases matching TRBD1. J was trimmed by 3 bases and V by 3 bases; bases with no gene match: 7. The germline V gene has CDR1 ENHRY and CDR2 SYGVKD. The CDR3 is 15 amino acids. CDR3 sequence (DNA): TGTGCCATCAGTGAAAGGGGGCGCGTAGACACTGAAGCTTTCTTT. Translation: CAISERGRVDTEAFF.

This clone came up a few times. The chain uses TRBV6-1 and TRBJ2-1; TRBD2 matches at 14 bases. The trim removed 3 bases at V and 8 bases at J, leaving 6 bases unmatched. Germline-derived CDR1 and CDR2 are MNHNS and SASEGT. CDR3 length: 16 residues. The CDR3 DNA reads TGTGCCAGCAGTGATCCGGGACTAGCGGGAGTCGATGAGCAGTTCTTC. Translated, it gives CASSDPGLAGVDEQFF.

The V gene is TRBV4-1, the J gene TRBJ2-6; D gene ambiguous. The CDR3 spans 14 residues. CDR1 is MGHRA and CDR2 is YSYEKL in the germline V gene. The V gene lost 2 bases and the J gene lost 3 bases, with 5 bases spanning the gap. The CDR3 sequence is CASSQPVGANVLTF. As DNA, the CDR3 is TGCGCCAGCAGCCAACCTGTTGGGGCCAACGTCCTGACTTTC.

The chain joins TRBV7-3 to TRBJ2-2, with no clear D. Trimming cost V 5 bases and J 1 base, with 11 bases left between them. CDR1 is SGHTA and CDR2 is FQGTGA in the germline V gene. This CDR3 spans 15 amino acids. CDR3: CASSVDILNTGELFF. CDR3 nucleotides: TGTGCCAGCAGCGTAGACATCCTGAACACCGGGGAGCTGTTTTTT.